The source of this T cell receptor beta chain is a study of shared clonotypes between healthy human individuals. Data came from immunoSEQ multiplex PCR; TCRdb stores just in-frame clones and leaves some out. The data hold approximately 1.4 million clones, with 98% observed a single time. The CDR3 consists of 15 residues. Germline loops: CDR1 SEHNR, CDR2 FQNEAQ (reference sequence). The trim removed 5 bases at V and 3 bases at J, leaving 6 bases unmatched. This TCR derives from a man aged 25 to 40 in good health. V and J are TRBV7-9 and TRBJ1-3, with 8 nucleotides matching TRBD1. Sequencing was performed on naive CD4+ T cells sorted from blood. Regarding subset: CD45RA+ positively selected. The CDR3: CASSMAGGGGNTIYF. As DNA, the CDR3 is TGTGCCAGCAGCATGGCAGGGGGCGGTGGAAACACCATATATTTT.